The clone carrying this T cell receptor (beta chain) has a count of ten or more. No antigen is known for it. Per sequencing run, 15-18 subjects together gave over 170 million TCR-beta sequences. TCRdb reprocessed the 5' RACE reads via MiXCR and lists one record per CDR3 protein. Among some 60,000 distinct CDR3 sequences listed, under 4.5% were seen once. Germline V gene sequence: CDR1 DFQATT, CDR2 SNEGSKA (reference sequence). The CDR3 has 14 residues. Trimming pared 7 bases from V and 2 bases from J, leaving 12 bases between. The data were taken from a study of neurological immune-mediated disorders. Whole-study findings and limits: None of the CDR3 amino acid sequences of expanded clones were shared across subjects, and this suggested private repertoires in all groups.

The gene calls are TRBV20-1 and TRBJ2-6; D possibly corresponds to TRBD1 (5 bases). The clonotype was recovered from a woman under 40 with multiple sclerosis. The sample was PBMCs. Here the CDR3 reads CSGRAMAGANVLTF. The CDR3 coding sequence is TGCAGTGGCAGGGCTATGGCTGGGGCCAACGTCCTGACTTTC.